The 4 T cell receptor beta chains reported below all come from one sample, sequenced in a study of metastatic and nonmetastatic thyroid tumors. From the PCR reads, TCRdb re-called clones with MiXCR. The data contain about 4,100 clones, roughly a third of them singletons. No patient received treatment before thyroid surgery. The specimen sequenced was adjacent normal tissue. These receptors were collected from a male donor with papillary thyroid cancer or a benign thyroid nodule (not recorded which). Some clones in this sample may be carry-over from other donors' samples.

This clone was seen more than once but under ten times. The genes are TRBV6-2 or TRBV6-3 and TRBJ1-5; D remains unclear. V was cut by 7 bases and J by 2 bases, with 6 bases left in between. The CDR3 contains 12 residues. Germline lookup yields CDR1 MNHEY and CDR2 SVGEGT. The CDR3 loop reads CASTGGNQPQHF. The CDR3 DNA sequence: TGTGCCAGCACGGGTGGCAATCAGCCCCAGCATTTT.

V gene TRBV4-3 combines with J gene TRBJ2-7; D unresolved. CDR1 is LGHNA, CDR2 YSLEER, per germline. Between the trimmed V and J ends, which lost 4 bases and 0 bases, there was a span of 7 bases. CDR3 size: 13 residues. The CDR3 DNA follows: TGCGCCAGCAGCCGCGAGGACTCCTACGAGCAGTACTTC. It translates to CASSREDSYEQYF.

A remark on this clone: The junction does not match germline at one end; this may be a read error. The chain employs TRBV19 and TRBJ2-7; no clear D gene. This CDR3 contains 14 residues. Germline CDR1 LNHDA, CDR2 SQIVND (reference sequence). In DNA, the CDR3 is TGTGCCCGTAGTTTAGTTTGGCAGACCTACGAGCAGTACTTC. Its protein product is CARSLVWQTYEQYF.

The CDR3: CASSLTGAEQYF. Written as DNA, the CDR3 is TGTGCCAGCAGCTTAACAGGGGCTGAGCAGTACTTC. This chain connects TRBV11-2 to TRBJ2-7; 7 bases match TRBD1. Germline V CDR1 and CDR2: SGHAT, FQNNGV. The junction had 2 bases not matched to a gene; V was cut back by 2 bases and J by 7 bases. The CDR3 contains 12 residues.